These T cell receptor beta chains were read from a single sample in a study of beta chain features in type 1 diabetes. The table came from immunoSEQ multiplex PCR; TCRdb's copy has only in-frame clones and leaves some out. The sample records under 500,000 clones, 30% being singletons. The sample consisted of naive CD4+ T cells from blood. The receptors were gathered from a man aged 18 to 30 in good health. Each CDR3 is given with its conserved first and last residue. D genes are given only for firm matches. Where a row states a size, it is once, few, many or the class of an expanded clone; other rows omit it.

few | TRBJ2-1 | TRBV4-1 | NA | TGCGCCAGCAGCCAAGACGGAGGAGGGTACAATGAGCAGTTCTTC | CASSQDGGGYNEQFF
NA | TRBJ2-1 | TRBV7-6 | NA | TGTGCCAGCGGGGACCTATACGGGAATGAGCAGTTCTTC | CASGDLYGNEQFF
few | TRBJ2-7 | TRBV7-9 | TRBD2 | TGTGCCAGCAGCTTAGGACTAGCGGGAGCTGGCGAGCAGTACTTC | CASSLGLAGAGEQYF
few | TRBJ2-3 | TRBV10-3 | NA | TGTGCCATCAGTGCTTCAGATACGCAGTATTTT | CAISASDTQYF
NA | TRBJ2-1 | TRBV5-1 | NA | TGCGCCAGCAGCTTGGTAGCGGAGTCCTACAATGAGCAGTTCTTC | CASSLVAESYNEQFF
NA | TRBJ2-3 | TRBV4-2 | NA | TGTGCCAGCAGCCAAGTCAGGCCAGATACGCAGTATTTT | CASSQVRPDTQYF
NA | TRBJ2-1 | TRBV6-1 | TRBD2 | TGTGCCAGCAGTGAAGAATGGGCGGGAGACTACAATGAGCAGTTCTTC | CASSEEWAGDYNEQFF
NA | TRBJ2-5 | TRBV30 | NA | TGTGCCTGGAGTGCCACAGGAAGAAAAGAGACCCAGTACTTC | CAWSATGRKETQYF
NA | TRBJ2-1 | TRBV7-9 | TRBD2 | TGTGCCAGCAGTCCCGCCCCGTCTAGCGGGAGTCGGGATGAGCAGTTCTTC | CASSPAPSSGSRDEQFF
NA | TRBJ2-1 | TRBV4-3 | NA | TGCGCCAGCAGCCAAGATAGGGCAGGTAATGAGCAGTTCTTC | CASSQDRAGNEQFF